This T cell receptor beta chain is drawn from a study of cytomegalovirus exposure and HLA in healthy donors. Study-wide results and limits: The authors later found HLA-associated TCR beta chains more clonally expanded than equally common others. Indistinguishable V segments, including TRBV6-2 and TRBV6-3, were excluded.

Both 60 Vbeta primers and 13 Jbeta primers went into the PCR. Assay used: immunoSEQ multiplex PCR; TCRdb lists only in-frame clones, some missing. The data hold approximately 61,000 clones, with more than 70% observed a single time. This clone was seen only a few times. Its specificity is unknown. The germline CDR1 and CDR2 sequences are MNHNY and SVGAGI (reference sequence). This CDR3 region has 11 residues. Trimming cost V 6 bases and J 6 bases, with 7 bases left between them. This receptor was obtained from a man aged 50 to 59 in good health and CMV-seropositive. The chain links TRBV6-6 to TRBJ2-3; D might be TRBD2 (6 bases). Sequencing was done on a sample of PBMCs. As DNA, the CDR3 is TGTGCCAGCAGGGAGGGGGATACGCAGTATTTT. It translates to CASREGDTQYF.